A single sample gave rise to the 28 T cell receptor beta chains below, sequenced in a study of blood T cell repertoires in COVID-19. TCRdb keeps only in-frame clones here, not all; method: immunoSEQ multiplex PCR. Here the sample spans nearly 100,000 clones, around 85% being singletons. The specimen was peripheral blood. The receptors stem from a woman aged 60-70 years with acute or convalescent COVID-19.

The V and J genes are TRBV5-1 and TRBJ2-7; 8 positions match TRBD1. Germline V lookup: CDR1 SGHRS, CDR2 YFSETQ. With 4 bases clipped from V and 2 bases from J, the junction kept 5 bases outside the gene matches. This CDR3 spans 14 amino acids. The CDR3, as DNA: TGCGCCAGCAGCAGCGACAGGGGAGCCTACGAGCAGTACTTC. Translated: CASSSDRGAYEQYF.

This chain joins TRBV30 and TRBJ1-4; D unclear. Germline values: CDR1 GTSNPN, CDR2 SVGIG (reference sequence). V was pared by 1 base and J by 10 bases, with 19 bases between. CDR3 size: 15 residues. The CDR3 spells CAWSGSGQQARKLFF. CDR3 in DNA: TGTGCCTGGAGTGGGTCAGGCCAGCAGGCGAGAAAACTGTTTTTT. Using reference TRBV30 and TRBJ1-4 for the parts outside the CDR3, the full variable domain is SQTIHQWPATLVQPVGSPLSLECTVEGTSNPNLYWYRQAAGRGLQLLFYSVGIGQISSEVPQNLSASRPQDRQFILSSKKLLLSDSGFYLCAWSGSGQQARKLFFGSGTQLSVL.

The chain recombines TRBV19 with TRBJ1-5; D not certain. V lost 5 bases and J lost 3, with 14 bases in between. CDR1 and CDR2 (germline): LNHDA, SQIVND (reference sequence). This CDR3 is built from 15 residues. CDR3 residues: CASSLARGDNQPQHF. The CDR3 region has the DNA TGTGCCAGTAGTCTAGCACGGGGAGACAATCAGCCCCAGCATTTT.

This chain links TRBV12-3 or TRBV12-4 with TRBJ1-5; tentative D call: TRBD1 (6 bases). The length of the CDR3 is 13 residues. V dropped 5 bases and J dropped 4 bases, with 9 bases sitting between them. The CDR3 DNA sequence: TGTGCCAGCAGTATTGGACAGAATCAGCCCCAGCATTTT. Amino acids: CASSIGQNQPQHF.

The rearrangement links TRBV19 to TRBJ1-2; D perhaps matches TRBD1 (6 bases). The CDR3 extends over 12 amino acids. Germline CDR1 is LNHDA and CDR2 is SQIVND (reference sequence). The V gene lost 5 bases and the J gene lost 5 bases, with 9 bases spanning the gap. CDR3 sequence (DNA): TGTGCCAGTAGTCCCGACAGGTATGGCTACACCTTC. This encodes CASSPDRYGYTF.

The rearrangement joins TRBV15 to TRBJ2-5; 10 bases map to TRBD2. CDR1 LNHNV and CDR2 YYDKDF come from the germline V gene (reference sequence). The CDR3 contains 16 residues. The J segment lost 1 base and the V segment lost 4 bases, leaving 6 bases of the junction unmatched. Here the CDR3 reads CATSKGLAVLQETQYF. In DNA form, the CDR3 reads TGTGCCACCAGCAAAGGACTAGCGGTCCTCCAAGAGACCCAGTACTTC.

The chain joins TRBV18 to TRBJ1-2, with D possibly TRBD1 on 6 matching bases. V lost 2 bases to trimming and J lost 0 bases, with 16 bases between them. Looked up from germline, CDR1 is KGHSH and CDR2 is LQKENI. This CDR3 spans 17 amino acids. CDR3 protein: CASSPGERGLSNYGYTF. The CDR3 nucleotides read TGTGCCAGCTCACCAGGAGAAAGGGGGTTGTCTAACTATGGCTACACCTTC.

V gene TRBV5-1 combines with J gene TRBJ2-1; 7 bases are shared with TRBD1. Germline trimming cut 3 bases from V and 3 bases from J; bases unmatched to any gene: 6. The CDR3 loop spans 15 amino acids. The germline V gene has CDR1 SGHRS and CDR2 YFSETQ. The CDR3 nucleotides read TGCGCCAGCAGCTCCGCGACAGGGAACTACAATGAGCAGTTCTTC. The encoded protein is CASSSATGNYNEQFF.

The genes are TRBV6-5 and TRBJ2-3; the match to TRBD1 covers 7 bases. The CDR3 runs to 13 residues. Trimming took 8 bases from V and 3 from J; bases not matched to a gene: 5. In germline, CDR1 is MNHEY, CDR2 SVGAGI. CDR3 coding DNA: TGTGCCAGCCGGAACAGGGGAACAGATACGCAGTATTTT. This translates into CASRNRGTDTQYF.

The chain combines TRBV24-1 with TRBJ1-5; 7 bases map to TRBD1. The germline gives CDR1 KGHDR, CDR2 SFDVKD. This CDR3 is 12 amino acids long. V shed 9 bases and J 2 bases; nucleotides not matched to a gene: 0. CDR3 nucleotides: TGTGCCACCGGGACAGGCAATCAGCCCCAGCATTTT. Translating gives CATGTGNQPQHF.

The CDR3 coding sequence is TGTGCCAGCAGCTTAGGGACAGGGAGGAGAGAGACCCAGTACTTC. This gives the protein CASSLGTGRRETQYF. The chain employs TRBV11-3 and TRBJ2-5; the match to TRBD1 covers 8 bases. Germline V gives CDR1 SGHNT, CDR2 YENEEA. After removal of 1 base from V and 4 bases from J, the junction contained 5 bases not matched to a gene. The CDR3 contains 15 residues.

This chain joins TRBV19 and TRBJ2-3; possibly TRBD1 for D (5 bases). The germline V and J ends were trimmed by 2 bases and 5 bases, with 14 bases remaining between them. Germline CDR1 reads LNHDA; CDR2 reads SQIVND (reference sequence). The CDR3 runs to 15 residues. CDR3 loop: CASSIITQGGDTQYF. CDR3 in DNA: TGTGCCAGTAGTATAATCACTCAGGGTGGAGATACGCAGTATTTT. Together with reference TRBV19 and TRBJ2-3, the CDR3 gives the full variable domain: DGGITQSPKYLFRKEGQNVTLSCEQNLNHDAMYWYRQDPGQGLRLIYYSQIVNDFQKGDIAEGYSVSREKKESFPLTVTSAQKNPTAFYLCASSIITQGGDTQYFGPGTRLTVL.

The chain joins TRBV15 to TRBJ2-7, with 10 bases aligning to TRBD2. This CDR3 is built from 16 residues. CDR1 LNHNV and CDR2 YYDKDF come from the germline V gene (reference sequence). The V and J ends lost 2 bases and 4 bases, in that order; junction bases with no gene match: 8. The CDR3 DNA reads TGTGCCACCAGCAGACCTACTATGACTAGCGGGTACGAGCAGTACTTC. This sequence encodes CATSRPTMTSGYEQYF.

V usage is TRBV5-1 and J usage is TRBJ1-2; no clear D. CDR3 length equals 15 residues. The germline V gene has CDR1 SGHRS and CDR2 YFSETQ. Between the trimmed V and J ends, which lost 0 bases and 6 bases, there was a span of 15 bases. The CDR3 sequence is CASSLDYSNAHGYTF. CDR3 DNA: TGCGCCAGCAGCTTGGATTACTCGAATGCTCATGGCTACACCTTC. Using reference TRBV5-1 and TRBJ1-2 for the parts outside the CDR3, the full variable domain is KAGVTQTPRYLIKTRGQQVTLSCSPISGHRSVSWYQQTPGQGLQFLFEYFSETQRNKGNFPGRFSGRQFSNSRSEMNVSTLELGDSALYLCASSLDYSNAHGYTFGSGTRLTVV.

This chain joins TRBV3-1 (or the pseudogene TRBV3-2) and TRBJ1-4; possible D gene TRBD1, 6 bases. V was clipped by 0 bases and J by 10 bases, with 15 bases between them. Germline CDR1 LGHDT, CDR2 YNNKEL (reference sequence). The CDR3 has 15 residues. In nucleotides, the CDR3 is TGTGCCAGCAGCCAAGAAGGGCAGGGGATTGGAAAACTGTTTTTT. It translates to CASSQEGQGIGKLFF.

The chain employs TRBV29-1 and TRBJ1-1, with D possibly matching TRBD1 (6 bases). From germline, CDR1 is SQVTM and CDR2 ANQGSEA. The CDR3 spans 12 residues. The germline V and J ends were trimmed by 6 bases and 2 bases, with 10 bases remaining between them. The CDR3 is CSVGQTNTEAFF. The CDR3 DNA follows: TGCAGCGTGGGACAAACTAACACTGAAGCTTTCTTT.

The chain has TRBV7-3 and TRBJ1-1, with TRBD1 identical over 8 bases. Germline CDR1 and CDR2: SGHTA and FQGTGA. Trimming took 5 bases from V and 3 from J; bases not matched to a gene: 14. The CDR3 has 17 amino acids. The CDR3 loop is CASSATGGSFGDTEAFF. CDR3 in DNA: TGTGCCAGCAGCGCAACAGGGGGGTCCTTCGGCGACACTGAAGCTTTCTTT.

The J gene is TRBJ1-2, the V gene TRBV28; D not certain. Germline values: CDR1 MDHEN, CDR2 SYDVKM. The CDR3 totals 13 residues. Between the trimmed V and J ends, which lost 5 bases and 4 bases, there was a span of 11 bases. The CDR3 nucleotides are TGTGCCAGCAGTACAGCCCCTACCTATGGCTACACCTTC. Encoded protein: CASSTAPTYGYTF.

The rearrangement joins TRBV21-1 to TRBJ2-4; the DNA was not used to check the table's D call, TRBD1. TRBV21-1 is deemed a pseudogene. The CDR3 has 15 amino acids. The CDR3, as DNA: TGTGCCAGCAGCAACGGGGGACAGGGTGAGAACATTCAGTACTTC. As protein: CASSNGGQGENIQYF.

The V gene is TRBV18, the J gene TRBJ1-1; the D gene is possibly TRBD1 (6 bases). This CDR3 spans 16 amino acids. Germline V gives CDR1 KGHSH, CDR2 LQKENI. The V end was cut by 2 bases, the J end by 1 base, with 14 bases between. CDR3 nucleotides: TGTGCCAGCTCACCAAGGGGGGGGTGGTCGAACACTGAAGCTTTCTTT. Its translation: CASSPRGGWSNTEAFF.

The chain's CDR3 is CASSVGIGQGDTEAFF. The CDR3 DNA is TGTGCCAGCAGCGTAGGTATTGGGCAGGGGGACACTGAAGCTTTCTTT. The chain employs TRBV9 and TRBJ1-1, with 7 bases lining up with TRBD1. V shed 0 bases and J 3 bases; nucleotides not matched to a gene: 8. This CDR3 region has 16 residues. Germline values: CDR1 SGDLS, CDR2 YYNGEE.

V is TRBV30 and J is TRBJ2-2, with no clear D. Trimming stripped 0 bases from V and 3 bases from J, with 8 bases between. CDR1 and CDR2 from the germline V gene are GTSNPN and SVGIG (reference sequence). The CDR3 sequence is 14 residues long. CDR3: CAWSVSLDTGELFF. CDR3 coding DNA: TGTGCCTGGAGTGTATCACTTGACACCGGGGAGCTGTTTTTT.

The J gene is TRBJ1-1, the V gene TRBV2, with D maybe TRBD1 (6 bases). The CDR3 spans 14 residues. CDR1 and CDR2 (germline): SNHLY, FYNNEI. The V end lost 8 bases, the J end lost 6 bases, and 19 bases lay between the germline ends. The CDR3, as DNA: TGTGCCAGCCAAAAGACAGGTCTTGGGGCTGAAGCTTTCTTT. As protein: CASQKTGLGAEAFF.

CDR3 protein: CASSQDGNSQETQYF. The CDR3 region has the DNA TGCGCCAGCAGCCAAGACGGGAACAGCCAAGAGACCCAGTACTTC. The genes are TRBV4-1 and TRBJ2-5; tentatively, D is TRBD2 (5 bases). The germline gives CDR1 MGHRA, CDR2 YSYEKL. V lost 0 bases to trimming and J lost 1 base, with 9 bases between them. The CDR3 spans 15 residues.

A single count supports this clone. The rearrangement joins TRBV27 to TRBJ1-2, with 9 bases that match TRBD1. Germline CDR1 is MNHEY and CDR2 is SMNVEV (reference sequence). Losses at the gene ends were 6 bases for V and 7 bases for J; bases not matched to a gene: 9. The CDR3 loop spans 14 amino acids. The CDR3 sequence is CASRRDRVLGGYTF. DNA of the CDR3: TGTGCCAGCAGAAGGGACAGGGTGTTAGGTGGCTACACCTTC.

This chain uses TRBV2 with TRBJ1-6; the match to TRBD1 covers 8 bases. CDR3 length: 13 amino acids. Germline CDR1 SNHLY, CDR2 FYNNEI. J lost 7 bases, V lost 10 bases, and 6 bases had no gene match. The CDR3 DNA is TGTGCCATGGGACAGGAAGGAAATTCACCCCTCCACTTT. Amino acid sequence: CAMGQEGNSPLHF.

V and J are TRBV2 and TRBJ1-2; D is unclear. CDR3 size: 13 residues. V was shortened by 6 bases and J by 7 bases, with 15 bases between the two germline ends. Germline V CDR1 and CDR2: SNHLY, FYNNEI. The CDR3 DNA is TGTGCCAGCAGCGAAATCGGAGGCTCTGGCTACACCTTC. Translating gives CASSEIGGSGYTF.

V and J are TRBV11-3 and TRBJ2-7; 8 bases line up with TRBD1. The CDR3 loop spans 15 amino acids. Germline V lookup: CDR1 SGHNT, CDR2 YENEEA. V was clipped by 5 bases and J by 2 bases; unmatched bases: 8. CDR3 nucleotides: TGTGCCAGCAGCCCAGTGGGGACAGGTACCTACGAGCAGTACTTC. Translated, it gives CASSPVGTGTYEQYF.